This TCR beta chain derives from a study of T cell changes during pregnancy in multiple sclerosis (dated by TCRdb to between 2019 and 2020). The study in broad terms: The study examined how the T cell repertoire changed over the course of pregnancy in women with multiple sclerosis.

The library was produced with the immunoSEQ multiplex PCR assay. Here the immuneACCESS table is served through TCRdb, limited to in-frame sequences with V and J called. Missing clones are a known gap in these copies; in checked studies unresolved V genes cover under half, and the rest lacks a known reason. In this sample the table shows 25,000 to 35,000 clones, 70% to 90% of which occur a single time. 6.5% to 7% of the sample is in the top ten clones. The count of this clone is one. There is no known antigen for this receptor. Within one base of it there is no much larger clone, and no base qualities were kept. The sequencing here drew on CD8+ T cells from peripheral blood mononuclear cells, taken in the second trimester of pregnancy. This clonotype was obtained from a female donor with multiple sclerosis, enrolled in a pregnancy study.

Here the CDR3 is given as CASSPGGTEAFF. The DNA reads as follows: TGTGCCAGCAGCCCAGGGGGCACTGAAGCTTTCTTT. In this chain, TRBV27 is recombined with TRBJ1-1; TRBD1 agrees with 7 junctional bases. After removal of 6 bases from V and 4 bases from J, the junction retains 2 bases not matched to a gene. From the cysteine through the phenylalanine, the CDR3 covers 12 amino acids. Just CDR3 DNA is preserved here, 36 bases in frame from base 1. Looking up the germline V gene (reference sequence) yields CDR1 MNHEY and CDR2 SMNVEV.